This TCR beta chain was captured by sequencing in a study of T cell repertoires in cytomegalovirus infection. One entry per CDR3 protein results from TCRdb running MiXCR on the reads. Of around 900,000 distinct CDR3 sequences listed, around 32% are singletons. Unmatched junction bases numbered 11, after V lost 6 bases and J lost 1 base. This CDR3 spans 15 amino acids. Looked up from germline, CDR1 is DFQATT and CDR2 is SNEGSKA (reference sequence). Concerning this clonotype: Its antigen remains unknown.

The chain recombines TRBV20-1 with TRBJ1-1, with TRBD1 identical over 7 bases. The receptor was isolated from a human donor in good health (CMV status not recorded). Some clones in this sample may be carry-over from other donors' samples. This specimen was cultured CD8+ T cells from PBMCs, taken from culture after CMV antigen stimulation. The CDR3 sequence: CSADENRGGNTEAFF. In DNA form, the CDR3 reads TGCAGTGCGGACGAAAACAGGGGAGGGAACACTGAAGCTTTCTTT.